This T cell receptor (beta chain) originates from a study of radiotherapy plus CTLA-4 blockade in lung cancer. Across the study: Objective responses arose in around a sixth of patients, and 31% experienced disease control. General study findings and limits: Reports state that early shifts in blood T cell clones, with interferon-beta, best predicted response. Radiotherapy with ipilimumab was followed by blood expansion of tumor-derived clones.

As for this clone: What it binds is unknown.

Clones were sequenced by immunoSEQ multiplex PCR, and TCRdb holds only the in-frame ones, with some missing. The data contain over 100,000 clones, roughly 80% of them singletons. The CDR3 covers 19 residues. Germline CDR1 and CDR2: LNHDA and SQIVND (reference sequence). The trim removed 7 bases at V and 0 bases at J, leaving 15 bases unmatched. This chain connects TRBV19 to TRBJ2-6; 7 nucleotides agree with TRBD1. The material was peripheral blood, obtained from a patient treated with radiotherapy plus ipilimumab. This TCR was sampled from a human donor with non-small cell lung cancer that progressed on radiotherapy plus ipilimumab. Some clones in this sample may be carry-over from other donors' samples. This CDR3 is CASKNIGQVAFSGANVLTF. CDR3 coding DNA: TGTGCCAGTAAAAATATCGGACAGGTTGCCTTCTCTGGGGCCAACGTCCTGACTTTC.